This T cell receptor beta chain was sequenced in a study of T cells after posttransplantation cyclophosphamide. Overall study findings and caveats: TRB overlap between skin or GI tissue T cells and blood was limited. Donor-recipient repertoire similarity was low at 1-2 months, rising over year one. Recipient CMV seropositivity and CMV reactivation strongly tracked TRB clonality.

The CDR3 has 13 amino acids. V dropped 6 bases and J dropped 2 bases, with 11 bases sitting between them. In germline, CDR1 is SGHRS, CDR2 YFSETQ. On this clone itself: Its antigen is unknown.

Produced via immunoSEQ multiplex PCR; TCRdb's table is partial and in-frame only. Of about 11,000 clones listed, roughly 86% are singletons. Cyclophosphamide on days +3 and +4 followed busulfan-fludarabine conditioning and a marrow graft. The TCR was taken from a male patient in his thirties who received an allogeneic stem cell transplant from a related donor, was CMV-positive, and had acute GVHD only. Some T cells may have originated in the graft donor. The chain is built from TRBV5-1 and TRBJ1-2; D is undetermined. Sequenced here: CD4+ T cells sorted from PBMCs, sampled after allogeneic stem cell transplant with posttransplant cyclophosphamide. This CDR3 reads CASNPGGNYGYTF. The CDR3 nucleotides are TGCGCCAGCAATCCAGGAGGGAACTATGGCTACACCTTC.